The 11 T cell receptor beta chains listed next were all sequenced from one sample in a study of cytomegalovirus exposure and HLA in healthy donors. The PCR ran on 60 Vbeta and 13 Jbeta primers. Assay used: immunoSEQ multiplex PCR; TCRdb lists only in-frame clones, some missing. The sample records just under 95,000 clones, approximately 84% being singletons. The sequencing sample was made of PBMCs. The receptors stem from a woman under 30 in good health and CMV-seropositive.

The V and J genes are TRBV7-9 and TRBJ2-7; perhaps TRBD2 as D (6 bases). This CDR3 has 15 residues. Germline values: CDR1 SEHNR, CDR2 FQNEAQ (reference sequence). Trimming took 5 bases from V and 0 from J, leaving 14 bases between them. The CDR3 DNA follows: TGTGCCAGCAGCCCTCCGGGACTCAGCTCCTACGAGCAGTACTTC. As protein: CASSPPGLSSYEQYF.

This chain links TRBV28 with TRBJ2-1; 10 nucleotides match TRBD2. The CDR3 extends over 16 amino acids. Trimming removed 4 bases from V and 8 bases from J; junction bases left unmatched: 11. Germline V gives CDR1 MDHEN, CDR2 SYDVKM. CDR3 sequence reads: CASSSPSGSNPYEQFF. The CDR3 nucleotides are TGTGCCAGCAGTTCCCCTAGCGGGAGCAACCCGTATGAGCAGTTCTTC. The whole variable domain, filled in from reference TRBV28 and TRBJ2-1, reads DVKVTQSSRYLVKRTGEKVFLECVQDMDHENMFWYRQDPGLGLRLIYFSYDVKMKEKGDIPEGYSVSREKKERFSLILESASTNQTSMYLCASSSPSGSNPYEQFFGPGTRLTVL.

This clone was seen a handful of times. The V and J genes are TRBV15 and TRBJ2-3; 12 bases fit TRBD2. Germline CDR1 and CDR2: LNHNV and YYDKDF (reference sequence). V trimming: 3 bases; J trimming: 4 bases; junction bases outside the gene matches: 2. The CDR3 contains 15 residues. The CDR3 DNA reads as TGTGCCACCAGCAGGACTAGCGGGAGCCCAGATACGCAGTATTTT. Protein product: CATSRTSGSPDTQYF.

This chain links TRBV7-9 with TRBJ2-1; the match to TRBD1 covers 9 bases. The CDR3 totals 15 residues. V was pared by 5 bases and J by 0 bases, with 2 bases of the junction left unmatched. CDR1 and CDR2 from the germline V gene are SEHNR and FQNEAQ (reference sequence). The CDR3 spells CASSPTGGSYNEQFF. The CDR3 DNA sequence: TGTGCCAGCAGCCCGACAGGGGGCTCCTACAATGAGCAGTTCTTC.

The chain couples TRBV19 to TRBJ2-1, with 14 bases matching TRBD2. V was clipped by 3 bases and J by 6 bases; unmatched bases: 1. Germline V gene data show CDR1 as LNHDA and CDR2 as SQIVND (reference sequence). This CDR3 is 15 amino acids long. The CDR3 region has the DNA TGTGCCAGTAGTATCGGGACTAGCGGGAGCAATGAGCAGTTCTTC. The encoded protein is CASSIGTSGSNEQFF.

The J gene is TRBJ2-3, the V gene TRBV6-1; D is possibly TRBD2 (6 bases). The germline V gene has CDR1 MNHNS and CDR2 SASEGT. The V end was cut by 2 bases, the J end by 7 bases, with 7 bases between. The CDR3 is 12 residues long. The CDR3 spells CASSERGNTQYF. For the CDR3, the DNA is TGTGCCAGCAGTGAACGGGGGAATACGCAGTATTTT.

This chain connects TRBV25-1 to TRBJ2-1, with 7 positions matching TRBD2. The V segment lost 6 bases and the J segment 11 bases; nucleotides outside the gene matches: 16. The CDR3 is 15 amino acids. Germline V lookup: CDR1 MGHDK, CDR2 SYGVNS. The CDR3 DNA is TGTGCCAGCAGCAAGGGGACTACCAGGACGATTCAGCAGTTCTTC. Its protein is CASSKGTTRTIQQFF.

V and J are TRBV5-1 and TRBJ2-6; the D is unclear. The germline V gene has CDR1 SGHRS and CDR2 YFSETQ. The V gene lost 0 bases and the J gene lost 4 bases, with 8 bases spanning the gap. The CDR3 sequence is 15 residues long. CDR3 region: CASSLAGYGANVLTF. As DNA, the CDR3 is TGCGCCAGCAGCTTGGCGGGTTACGGGGCCAACGTCCTGACTTTC.

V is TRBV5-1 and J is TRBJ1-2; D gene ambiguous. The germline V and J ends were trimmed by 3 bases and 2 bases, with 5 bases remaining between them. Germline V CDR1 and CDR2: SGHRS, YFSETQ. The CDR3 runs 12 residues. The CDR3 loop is CASSSQNYGYTF. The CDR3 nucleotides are TGCGCCAGCAGCTCTCAGAACTATGGCTACACCTTC.

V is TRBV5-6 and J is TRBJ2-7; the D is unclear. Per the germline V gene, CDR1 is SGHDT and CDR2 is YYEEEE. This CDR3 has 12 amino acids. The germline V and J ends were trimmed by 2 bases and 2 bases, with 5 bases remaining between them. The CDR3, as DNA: TGTGCCAGCAGCTTTACGGCCTACGAGCAGTACTTC. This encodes CASSFTAYEQYF.

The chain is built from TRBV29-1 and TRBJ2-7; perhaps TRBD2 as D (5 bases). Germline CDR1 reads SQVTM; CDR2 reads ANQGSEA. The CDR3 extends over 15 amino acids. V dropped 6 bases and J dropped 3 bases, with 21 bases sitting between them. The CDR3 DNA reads TGCAGCGTCTTGGTGAGGGAGAGAACCTTCTACGAGCAGTACTTC. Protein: CSVLVRERTFYEQYF.